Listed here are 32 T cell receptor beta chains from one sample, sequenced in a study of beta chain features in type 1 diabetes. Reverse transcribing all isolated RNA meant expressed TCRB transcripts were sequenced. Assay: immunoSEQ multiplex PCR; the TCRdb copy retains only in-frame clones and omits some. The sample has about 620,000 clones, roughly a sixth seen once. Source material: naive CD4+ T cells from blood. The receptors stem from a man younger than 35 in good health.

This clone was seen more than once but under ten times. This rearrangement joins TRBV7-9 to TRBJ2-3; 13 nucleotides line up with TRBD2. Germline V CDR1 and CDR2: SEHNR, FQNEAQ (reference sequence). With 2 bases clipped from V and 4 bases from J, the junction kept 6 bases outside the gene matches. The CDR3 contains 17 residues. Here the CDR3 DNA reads TGTGCCAGCAGCTTAACCTTACTAGCGGGGGGGCCAGATACGCAGTATTTT. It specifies CASSLTLLAGGPDTQYF.

The CDR3 protein is CASSLASSGGTDTQYF. CDR3 nucleotides: TGCGCCAGCAGCTTGGCCTCGAGCGGGGGCACAGATACGCAGTATTTT. J is TRBJ2-3 and V is TRBV5-1, with TRBD2 matching over 7 bases. This CDR3 has 16 amino acids. With 0 bases clipped from V and 1 base from J, the junction kept 5 bases outside the gene matches. Germline V gives CDR1 SGHRS, CDR2 YFSETQ.

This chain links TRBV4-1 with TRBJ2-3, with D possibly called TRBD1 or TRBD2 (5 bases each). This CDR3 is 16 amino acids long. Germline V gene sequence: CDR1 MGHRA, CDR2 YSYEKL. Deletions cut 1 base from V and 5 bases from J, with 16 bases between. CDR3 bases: TGCGCCAGCAGCCAAGTCCTCGGGGCCCGCAGAGATACGCAGTATTTT. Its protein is CASSQVLGARRDTQYF.

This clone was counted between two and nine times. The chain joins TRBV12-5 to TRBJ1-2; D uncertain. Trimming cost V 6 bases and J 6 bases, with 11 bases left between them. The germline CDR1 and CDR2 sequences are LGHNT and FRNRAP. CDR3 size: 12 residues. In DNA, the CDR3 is TGTGCTAGTGGAAAGACTTCCCATGGCTACACCTTC. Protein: CASGKTSHGYTF.

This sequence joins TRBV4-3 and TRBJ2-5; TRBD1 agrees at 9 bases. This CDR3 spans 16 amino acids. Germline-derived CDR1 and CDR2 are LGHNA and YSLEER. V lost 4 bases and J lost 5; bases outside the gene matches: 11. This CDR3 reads CASSRLPGQGEETQYF. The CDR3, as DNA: TGCGCCAGCAGCCGCCTCCCGGGACAGGGTGAGGAGACCCAGTACTTC.

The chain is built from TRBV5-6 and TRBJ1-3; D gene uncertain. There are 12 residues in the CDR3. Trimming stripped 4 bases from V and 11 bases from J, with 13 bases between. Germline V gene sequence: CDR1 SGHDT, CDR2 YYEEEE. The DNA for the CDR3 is TGTGCCAGCAGCGGGCCGGGCGAAGCCATATATTTT. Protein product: CASSGPGEAIYF.

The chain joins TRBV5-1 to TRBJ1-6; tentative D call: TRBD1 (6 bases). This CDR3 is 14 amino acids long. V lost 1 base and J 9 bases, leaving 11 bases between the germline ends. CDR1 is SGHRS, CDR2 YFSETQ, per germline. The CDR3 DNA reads TGCGCCAGCAGCTTGAGGGGGGTTAGTTCACCCCTCCACTTT. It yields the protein CASSLRGVSSPLHF.

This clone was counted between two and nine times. The CDR3 DNA sequence: TGTGCCAGCTCACCAGTCGCGGGGGAGACCCAGTACTTC. Translated, it gives CASSPVAGETQYF. This chain connects TRBV18 to TRBJ2-5, with D perhaps matching TRBD2 (6 bases). This CDR3 is built from 13 residues. Germline V gives CDR1 KGHSH, CDR2 LQKENI. The V end lost 2 bases, the J end lost 5 bases, and 9 bases lay between the germline ends.

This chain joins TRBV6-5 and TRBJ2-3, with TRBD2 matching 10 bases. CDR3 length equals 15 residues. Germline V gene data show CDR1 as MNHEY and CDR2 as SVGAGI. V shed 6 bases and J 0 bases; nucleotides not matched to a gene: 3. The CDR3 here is CASRTTSGSTDTQYF. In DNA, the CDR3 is TGTGCCAGCAGGACGACTAGCGGGAGCACAGATACGCAGTATTTT.

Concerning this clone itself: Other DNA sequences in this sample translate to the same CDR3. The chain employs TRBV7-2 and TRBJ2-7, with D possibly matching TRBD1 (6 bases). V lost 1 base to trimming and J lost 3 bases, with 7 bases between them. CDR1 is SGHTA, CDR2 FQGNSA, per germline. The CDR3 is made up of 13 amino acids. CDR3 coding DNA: TGTGCCAGCAGCTTAGGGGGGCGCTACGAGCAGTACTTC. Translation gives CASSLGGRYEQYF.

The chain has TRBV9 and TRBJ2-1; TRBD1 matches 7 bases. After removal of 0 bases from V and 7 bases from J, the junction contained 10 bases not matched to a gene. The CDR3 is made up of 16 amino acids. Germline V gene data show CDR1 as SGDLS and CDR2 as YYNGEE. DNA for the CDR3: TGTGCCAGCAGCGTAGTTGGGCAGGGGGTGGGAAATGAGCAGTTCTTC. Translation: CASSVVGQGVGNEQFF.

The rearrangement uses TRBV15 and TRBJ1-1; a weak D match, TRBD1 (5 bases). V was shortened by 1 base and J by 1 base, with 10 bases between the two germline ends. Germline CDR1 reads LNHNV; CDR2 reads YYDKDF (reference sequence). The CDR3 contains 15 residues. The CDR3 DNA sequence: TGTGCCACCAGCAGAGGCGGAGGGGCGAACACTGAAGCTTTCTTT. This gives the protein CATSRGGGANTEAFF. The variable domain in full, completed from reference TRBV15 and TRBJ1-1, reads DAMVIQNPRYQVTQFGKPVTLSCSQTLNHNVMYWYQQKSSQAPKLLFHYYDKDFNNEADTPDNFQSRRPNTSFCFLDIRSPGLGDTAMYLCATSRGGGANTEAFFGQGTRLTVV.

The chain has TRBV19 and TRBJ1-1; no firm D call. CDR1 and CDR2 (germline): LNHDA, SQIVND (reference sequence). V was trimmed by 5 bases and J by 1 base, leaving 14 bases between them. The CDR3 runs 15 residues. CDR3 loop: CASSGPGRTNTEAFF. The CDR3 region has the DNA TGTGCCAGTAGTGGGCCGGGGAGGACGAACACTGAAGCTTTCTTT. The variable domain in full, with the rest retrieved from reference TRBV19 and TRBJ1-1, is DGGITQSPKYLFRKEGQNVTLSCEQNLNHDAMYWYRQDPGQGLRLIYYSQIVNDFQKGDIAEGYSVSREKKESFPLTVTSAQKNPTAFYLCASSGPGRTNTEAFFGQGTRLTVV.

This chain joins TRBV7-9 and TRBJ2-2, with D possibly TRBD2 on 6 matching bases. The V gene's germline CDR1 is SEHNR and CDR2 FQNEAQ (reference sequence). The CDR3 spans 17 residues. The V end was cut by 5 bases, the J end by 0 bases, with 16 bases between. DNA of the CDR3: TGTGCCAGCAGCACTCCCACGGCGGGGACGAACACCGGGGAGCTGTTTTTT. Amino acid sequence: CASSTPTAGTNTGELFF.

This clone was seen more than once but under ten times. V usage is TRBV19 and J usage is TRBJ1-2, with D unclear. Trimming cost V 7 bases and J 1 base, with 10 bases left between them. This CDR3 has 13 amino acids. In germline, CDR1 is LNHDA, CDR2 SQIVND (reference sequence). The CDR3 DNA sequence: TGTGCCAGTAAGGAACAGAATAACTATGGCTACACCTTC. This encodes CASKEQNNYGYTF.

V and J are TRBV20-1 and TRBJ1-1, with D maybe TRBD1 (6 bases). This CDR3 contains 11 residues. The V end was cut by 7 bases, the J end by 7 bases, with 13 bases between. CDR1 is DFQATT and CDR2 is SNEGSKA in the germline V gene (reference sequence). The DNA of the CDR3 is TGCAGTGGGGGGCCGGGCCTTGAAGCTTTCTTT. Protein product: CSGGPGLEAFF.

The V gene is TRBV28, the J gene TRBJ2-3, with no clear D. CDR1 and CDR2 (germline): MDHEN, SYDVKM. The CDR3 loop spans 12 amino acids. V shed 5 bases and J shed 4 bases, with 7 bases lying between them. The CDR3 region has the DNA TGTGCCAGCAGTGTCGCGGCAGATACGCAGTATTTT. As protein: CASSVAADTQYF.

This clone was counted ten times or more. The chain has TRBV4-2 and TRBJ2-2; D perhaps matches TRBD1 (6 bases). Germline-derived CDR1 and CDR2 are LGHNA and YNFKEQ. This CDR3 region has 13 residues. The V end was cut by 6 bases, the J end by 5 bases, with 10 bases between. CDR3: CASRPTGTGELFF. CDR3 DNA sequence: TGTGCCAGCAGGCCCACAGGGACCGGGGAGCTGTTTTTT.

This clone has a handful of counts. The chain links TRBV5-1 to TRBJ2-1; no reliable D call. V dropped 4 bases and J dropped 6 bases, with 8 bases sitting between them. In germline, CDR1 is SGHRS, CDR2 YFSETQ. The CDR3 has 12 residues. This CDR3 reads CASSAPLNEQFF. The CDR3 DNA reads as TGCGCCAGCAGCGCTCCCCTCAATGAGCAGTTCTTC.

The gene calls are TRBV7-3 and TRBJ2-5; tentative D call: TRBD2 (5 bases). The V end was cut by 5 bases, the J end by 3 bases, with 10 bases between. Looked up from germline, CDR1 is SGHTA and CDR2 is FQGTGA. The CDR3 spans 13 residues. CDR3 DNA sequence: TGTGCCAGCAGCCGCGTACTAGAAGAGACCCAGTACTTC. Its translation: CASSRVLEETQYF. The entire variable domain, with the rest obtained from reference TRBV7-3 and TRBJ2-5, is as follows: GAGVSQTPSNKVTEKGKYVELRCDPISGHTALYWYRQSLGQGPEFLIYFQGTGAADDSGLPNDRFFAVRPEGSVSTLKIQRTERGDSAVYLCASSRVLEETQYFGPGTRLLVL.

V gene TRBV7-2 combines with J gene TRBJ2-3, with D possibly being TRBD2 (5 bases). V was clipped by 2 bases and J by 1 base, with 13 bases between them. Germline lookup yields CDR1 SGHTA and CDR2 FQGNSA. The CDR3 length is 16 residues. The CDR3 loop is CASSLSPDLGTDTQYF. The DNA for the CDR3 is TGTGCCAGCAGCTTATCCCCGGACTTAGGCACAGATACGCAGTATTTT.

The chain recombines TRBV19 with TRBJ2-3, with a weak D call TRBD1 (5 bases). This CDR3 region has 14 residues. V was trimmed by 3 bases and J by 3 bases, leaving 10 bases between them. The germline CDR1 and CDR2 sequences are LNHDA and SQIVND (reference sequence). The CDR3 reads CASSIASGTDTQYF. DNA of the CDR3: TGTGCCAGTAGTATTGCCTCAGGGACAGATACGCAGTATTTT.

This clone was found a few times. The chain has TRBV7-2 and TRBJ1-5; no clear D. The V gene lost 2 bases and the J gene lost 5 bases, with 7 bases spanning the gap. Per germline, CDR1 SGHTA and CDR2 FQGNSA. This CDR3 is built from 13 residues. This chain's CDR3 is CASSLSPDQPQHF. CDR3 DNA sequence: TGTGCCAGCAGCTTAAGCCCCGATCAGCCCCAGCATTTT.

Here the CDR3 reads CASSSLGGVSYNEQFF. The CDR3 DNA follows: TGTGCCAGCAGCTCCCTTGGGGGAGTATCCTACAATGAGCAGTTCTTC. V usage is TRBV11-2 and J usage is TRBJ2-1; the D gene could be TRBD1 or TRBD2 (5 bases each). CDR3 length: 16 amino acids. The V end lost 4 bases, the J end lost 1 base, and 14 bases lay between the germline ends. Germline loops: CDR1 SGHAT, CDR2 FQNNGV. Full variable domain (rest looked up from reference TRBV11-2 and TRBJ2-1): EAGVAQSPRYKIIEKRQSVAFWCNPISGHATLYWYQQILGQGPKLLIQFQNNGVVDDSQLPKDRFSAERLKGVDSTLKIQPAKLEDSAVYLCASSSLGGVSYNEQFFGPGTRLTVL.

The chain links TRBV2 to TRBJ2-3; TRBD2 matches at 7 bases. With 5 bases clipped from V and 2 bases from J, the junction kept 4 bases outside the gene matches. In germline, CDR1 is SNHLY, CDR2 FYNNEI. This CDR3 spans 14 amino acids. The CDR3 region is CASSPTSVTDTQYF. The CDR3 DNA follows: TGTGCCAGCAGTCCCACTAGCGTCACAGATACGCAGTATTTT.

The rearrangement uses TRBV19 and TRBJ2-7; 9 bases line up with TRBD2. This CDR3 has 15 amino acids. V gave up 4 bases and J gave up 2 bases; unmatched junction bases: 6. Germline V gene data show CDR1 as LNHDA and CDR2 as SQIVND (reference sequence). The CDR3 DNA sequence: TGTGCCAGTAGTAGGCCTAGCGGGACAACCTACGAGCAGTACTTC. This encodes CASSRPSGTTYEQYF.

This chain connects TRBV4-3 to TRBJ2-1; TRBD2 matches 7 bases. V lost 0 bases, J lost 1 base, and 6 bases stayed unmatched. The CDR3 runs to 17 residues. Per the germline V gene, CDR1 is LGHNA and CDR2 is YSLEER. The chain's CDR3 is CASSQDLPSGSYNEQFF. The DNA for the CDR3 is TGCGCCAGCAGCCAAGATTTGCCTAGCGGTTCCTACAATGAGCAGTTCTTC.

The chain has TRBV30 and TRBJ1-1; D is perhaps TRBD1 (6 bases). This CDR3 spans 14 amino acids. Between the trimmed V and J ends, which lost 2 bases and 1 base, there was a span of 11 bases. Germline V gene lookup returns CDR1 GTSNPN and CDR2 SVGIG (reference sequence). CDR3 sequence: CAWSLATGNTEAFF. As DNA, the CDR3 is TGTGCCTGGAGTCTCGCGACAGGGAACACTGAAGCTTTCTTT.

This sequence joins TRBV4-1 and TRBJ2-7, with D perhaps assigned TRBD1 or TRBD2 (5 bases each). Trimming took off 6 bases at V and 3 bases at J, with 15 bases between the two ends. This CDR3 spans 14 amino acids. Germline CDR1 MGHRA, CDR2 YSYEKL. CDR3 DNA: TGCGCCAGCAGGCCTCCGGGACGGAACTACGAGCAGTACTTC. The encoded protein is CASRPPGRNYEQYF.

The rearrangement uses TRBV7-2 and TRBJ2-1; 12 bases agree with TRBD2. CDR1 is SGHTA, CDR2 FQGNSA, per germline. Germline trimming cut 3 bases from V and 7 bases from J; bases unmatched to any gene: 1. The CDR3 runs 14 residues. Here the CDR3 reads CASSFTSGGNEQFF. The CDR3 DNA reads TGTGCCAGCAGCTTTACTAGCGGGGGGAATGAGCAGTTCTTC.

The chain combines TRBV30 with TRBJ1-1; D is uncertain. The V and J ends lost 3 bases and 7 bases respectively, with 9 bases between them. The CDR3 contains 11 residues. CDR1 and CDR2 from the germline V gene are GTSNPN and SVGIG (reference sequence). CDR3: CAWSPGIEAFF. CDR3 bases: TGTGCCTGGAGCCCCGGGATTGAAGCTTTCTTT.

CDR3 bases: TGTGCCAGCAGTGTACAGGGGGCGAACACTGAAGCTTTCTTT. Translated: CASSVQGANTEAFF. The chain uses TRBV2 and TRBJ1-1; TRBD1 matches 9 bases. Looked up from germline, CDR1 is SNHLY and CDR2 is FYNNEI. Germline trimming cut 4 bases from V and 1 base from J; bases unmatched to any gene: 1. The CDR3 length is 14 residues.